This T cell receptor (beta chain) appears in the sequencing data of a study of identical twins. Trimming left V 0 bases short and J 5 bases short, with 8 bases between. CDR3 length: 14 residues. Per germline, CDR1 SGHDN and CDR2 FVKESK. General study results and limits: There is a chance that invariant MAIT and iNKT cells partially muddied zero-insertion analyses. Beta clonotypes that were abundant in cord blood contained fewer insertions, a pattern absent from memory repertoires.

TCRdb redid the calling of the 5' RACE reads with MiXCR, one entry per CDR3 protein. The repertoire has about 920,000 distinct CDR3 sequences, 10% to 15% of them found once; the top ten carry roughly 1.6%. Healthy Caucasians made up all donors. There are a few counts of this clonotype. Its matching antigen is unknown. These data were likewise used in another study, on yellow fever vaccine responses in identical twins. That work states: On the reported evidence, twins' vaccine T cell responses seemed partly convergent and partly personalized.

The sequencing input was PBMCs. The chain is built from TRBV14 and TRBJ1-3; D remains unclear. This TCR derives from a woman younger than 35 in good health. CDR3 amino acids: CASSQDYGRNTIYF. In DNA, the CDR3 is TGTGCCAGCAGCCAAGATTATGGCCGAAACACCATATATTTT.